These 17 T cell receptor beta chains were all obtained from the same sample, sequenced in a study of shared clonotypes between healthy human individuals. TCRdb keeps only in-frame clones here, not all; method: immunoSEQ multiplex PCR. The table shows under 350,000 clones, with roughly 91% occurring only once. Sequencing was performed on memory CD8+ T cells sorted from blood. Regarding subset: CD45RO+ cells pooled with CCR7-negative TemRA cells. Receptors were obtained from a man aged 18 to 35 in good health.

In nucleotides, the CDR3 is TGCGCCAGCAGCCCGGGTCGGCAGCACCCTAACTATGGCTACACCTTC. This translates into CASSPGRQHPNYGYTF. The chain employs TRBV4-3 and TRBJ1-2, with D hard to call. The CDR3 loop spans 16 amino acids. The germline V and J ends were trimmed by 4 bases and 0 bases, with 15 bases remaining between them. The germline V gene encodes CDR1 LGHNA and CDR2 YSLEER.

In DNA form, the CDR3 reads TGTGCCAGCAGTCAGGGGGGGAGTGGGTACGAGCAGTACTTC. Translated, it gives CASSQGGSGYEQYF. This chain uses TRBV6-5 with TRBJ2-7, with D perhaps TRBD1 or TRBD2 (7 bases each). CDR3 length: 14 residues. Trimming pared 5 bases from V and 4 bases from J, leaving 15 bases between. Germline loops: CDR1 MNHEY, CDR2 SVGAGI.

This sequence joins TRBV11-2 and TRBJ2-7, with 10 bases aligning to TRBD2. The CDR3 sequence is 17 residues long. Germline V lookup: CDR1 SGHAT, CDR2 FQNNGV. The V gene end was trimmed by 4 bases and the J gene end by 3 bases; junction bases not matched to a gene: 12. The CDR3 protein is CASSWGVLAGPHYEQYF. The CDR3 nucleotides read TGTGCCAGCAGCTGGGGGGTACTAGCGGGGCCCCACTACGAGCAGTACTTC. The full variable domain, in which reference TRBV11-2 and TRBJ2-7 provide the parts outside the CDR3, is EAGVAQSPRYKIIEKRQSVAFWCNPISGHATLYWYQQILGQGPKLLIQFQNNGVVDDSQLPKDRFSAERLKGVDSTLKIQPAKLEDSAVYLCASSWGVLAGPHYEQYFGPGTRLTVT.

This clone was observed a single time. The chain uses TRBV13 and TRBJ2-3; 9 bases agree with TRBD2. Trimming took 7 bases from V and 1 from J; bases not matched to a gene: 6. From germline, CDR1 is PRHDT and CDR2 FYEKMQ (reference sequence). The CDR3 extends over 15 amino acids. The CDR3 reads CASILAGDRTDTQYF. DNA of the CDR3: TGTGCCAGCATTTTAGCGGGAGATCGCACAGATACGCAGTATTTT.

Here the CDR3 DNA reads TGCGCCAGCAGCCAAGATAGAACAGGGTTTGAAGCTTTCTTT. Translation gives CASSQDRTGFEAFF. V usage is TRBV4-3 and J usage is TRBJ1-1; a possible D gene is TRBD1 (6 bases). Trimming stripped 0 bases from V and 7 bases from J, with 12 bases between. CDR1 is LGHNA and CDR2 is YSLEER in the germline V gene. This CDR3 spans 14 amino acids.

The rearrangement uses TRBV2 and TRBJ2-4, with D maybe TRBD1 (6 bases). V gave up 7 bases and J gave up 5 bases, with 15 bases separating them. Germline-derived CDR1 and CDR2 are SNHLY and FYNNEI. This CDR3 spans 14 amino acids. The CDR3 here is CASNYRENENIQYF. In DNA form, the CDR3 reads TGTGCCAGCAATTACAGGGAAAATGAAAACATTCAGTACTTC.

Only a few counts were recorded for this clone. V and J are TRBV10-1 and TRBJ2-2; 8 bases map to TRBD2. The CDR3 contains 15 residues. Germline trimming cut 4 bases from V and 7 bases from J; bases unmatched to any gene: 8. The V gene's germline CDR1 is WNHNN and CDR2 SYGVQD (reference sequence). The CDR3 here is CASSGSGGFSGELFF. The CDR3 DNA is TGCGCCAGCAGTGGGAGCGGGGGCTTTAGCGGGGAGCTGTTTTTT.

The rearrangement joins TRBV10-1 to TRBJ2-2; D tentatively reads TRBD1 or TRBD2 (7 bases each). CDR1 is WNHNN, CDR2 SYGVQD, per germline (reference sequence). The V end lost 6 bases, the J end lost 6 bases, and 20 bases lay between the germline ends. CDR3 length: 16 amino acids. CDR3 in amino acids: CASSPLRGGAAGELFF. CDR3 bases: TGCGCCAGCAGCCCCCTCAGGGGGGGCGCGGCCGGGGAGCTGTTTTTT.

The gene calls are TRBV7-9 and TRBJ2-1, with 14 bases matching TRBD2. CDR1 is SEHNR and CDR2 is FQNEAQ in the germline V gene (reference sequence). V trimming: 1 base; J trimming: 7 bases; junction bases outside the gene matches: 6. This CDR3 comprises 17 residues. CDR3 nucleotides: TGTGCCAGCAGCTTAGGGCCGGGACTAGCGGGAGAGAATGAGCAGTTCTTC. Translation gives CASSLGPGLAGENEQFF.

This clone was recorded at least ten times. This rearrangement joins TRBV27 to TRBJ1-2; D uncertain. With 6 bases removed from V and 8 bases from J, the gap between germline ends came to 19 bases. The CDR3 loop spans 14 amino acids. Germline CDR1 is MNHEY and CDR2 is SMNVEV (reference sequence). CDR3 sequence: CASRPEGPQAGYTF. The CDR3 DNA sequence: TGTGCCAGCAGACCGGAGGGCCCCCAGGCAGGCTACACCTTC.

This rearrangement joins TRBV11-2 to TRBJ1-2; no clear D gene. Trimming took 5 bases from V and 7 from J, leaving 23 bases between them. The CDR3 extends over 16 amino acids. The germline gives CDR1 SGHAT, CDR2 FQNNGV. Written as DNA, the CDR3 is TGTGCCAGCAGCCTCCACCCGGCTCTACATCGTGGTGGCTACACCTTC. Its translation is CASSLHPALHRGGYTF.

The chain recombines TRBV11-2 with TRBJ2-3, with 16 bases aligning to TRBD2. The germline V gene encodes CDR1 SGHAT and CDR2 FQNNGV. V was clipped by 4 bases and J by 5 bases; unmatched bases: 6. The CDR3 length is 17 residues. DNA of the CDR3: TGTGCCAGCAGCTCCGGGACTAGCGGGAGGGCCCTAGATACGCAGTATTTT. Protein sequence: CASSSGTSGRALDTQYF. Combining the CDR3 with reference TRBV11-2 and TRBJ2-3 gives the whole variable domain EAGVAQSPRYKIIEKRQSVAFWCNPISGHATLYWYQQILGQGPKLLIQFQNNGVVDDSQLPKDRFSAERLKGVDSTLKIQPAKLEDSAVYLCASSSGTSGRALDTQYFGPGTRLTVL.

This clone was detected once. The CDR3 loop is CASSYGLSLGELFF. The CDR3 DNA reads as TGTGCCAGCAGTTACGGCCTCAGTCTCGGGGAGCTGTTTTTT. The chain couples TRBV6-5 to TRBJ2-2, with D uncertain. Germline V gene data show CDR1 as MNHEY and CDR2 as SVGAGI. The V end was cut by 2 bases, the J end by 7 bases, with 11 bases between. CDR3 length equals 14 residues.

J is TRBJ1-5 and V is TRBV28, with D tentatively TRBD1 (6 bases). The CDR3 totals 14 residues. Germline V gene data show CDR1 as MDHEN and CDR2 as SYDVKM. V lost 2 bases, J lost 2 bases, and 7 bases lay in between. CDR3 nucleotide sequence: TGTGCCAGCAGTTTACAGGGGCGCAATCAGCCCCAGCATTTT. Amino acids: CASSLQGRNQPQHF.

The chain has TRBV30 and TRBJ2-7, with D hard to call. The length of the CDR3 is 14 residues. Germline V lookup: CDR1 GTSNPN, CDR2 SVGIG (reference sequence). With 0 bases removed from V and 3 bases from J, the gap between germline ends came to 12 bases. In DNA, the CDR3 is TGTGCCTGGAGTGTAGTTACAGAACACTACGAGCAGTACTTC. Translating gives CAWSVVTEHYEQYF.

The chain has TRBV6-5 and TRBJ1-1, with 7 bases identical to TRBD1. Germline lookup yields CDR1 MNHEY and CDR2 SVGAGI. Unmatched junction bases numbered 15, after V lost 8 bases and J lost 6 bases. The CDR3 runs 15 residues. CDR3 loop: CASSRDSSQGAEAFF. The CDR3 nucleotides are TGTGCCAGCTCCAGGGACAGTTCCCAAGGGGCTGAAGCTTTCTTT.

This chain connects TRBV27 to TRBJ2-4; the match to TRBD2 covers 10 bases. The CDR3 spans 15 residues. The V gene end was trimmed by 5 bases and the J gene end by 2 bases; junction bases not matched to a gene: 3. The germline V gene encodes CDR1 MNHEY and CDR2 SMNVEV (reference sequence). For the CDR3, the DNA is TGTGCCAGCAGTCTAGCGGGAGTCACCAAAAACATTCAGTACTTC. This encodes CASSLAGVTKNIQYF.